This T cell receptor (beta chain) was identified during a study of T-cell memory formation after mild COVID-19. Study in general: For the most part, TCR clusters were specific to one donor. Study observations and caveats: Cross-reactive memory appears to have joined, as suggested by some responding clones showing up in pre-infection memory.

TCRdb redid the calling of the 5' RACE reads with MiXCR, one entry per CDR3 protein. The table has hundreds of thousands of distinct CDR3 sequences, approximately 18% seen once; the top ten hold approximately 13%. The CDR3 runs 14 residues. V lost 4 bases and J lost 10; bases outside the gene matches: 9. Germline V CDR1 and CDR2: SGDLS, YYNGEE. Turning to this clonotype: Its matching antigen is unknown.

The V call is TRBV9, the J call TRBJ2-1; TRBD1 aligns across 9 bases. Specimen: PBMCs or a T cell subset sorted from them (not recorded which). The source is an adult woman who had mild COVID-19 (a few samples of this study predate the infection). Cell type and time point are not known. The CDR3 loop reads CASSFSTGGKEQFF. CDR3 DNA sequence: TGTGCCAGCAGCTTCTCAACAGGGGGCAAGGAGCAGTTCTTC.